These 11 T cell receptor beta chains came from one sample sequenced in a study of blood T cell repertoires in COVID-19. Produced via immunoSEQ multiplex PCR; TCRdb's table is partial and in-frame only. This table has approximately 200,000 clones, 70% to 90% appearing once. The sample comprised peripheral blood. Source of these receptors: a man over 45 who had recovered from COVID-19.

The chain combines TRBV27 with TRBJ1-6; no clear D. The CDR3 is made up of 17 amino acids. Germline CDR1 is MNHEY and CDR2 is SMNVEV (reference sequence). Between the trimmed V and J ends, which lost 4 bases and 10 bases, there was a span of 23 bases. The CDR3: CASSSVADPQFVSPLHF. CDR3 in DNA: TGTGCCAGCAGTTCGGTAGCCGACCCTCAATTCGTCTCACCCCTCCACTTT.

The chain joins TRBV19 to TRBJ2-1; tentative D call: TRBD1 (5 bases). V was clipped by 0 bases and J by 4 bases, with 13 bases between them. Germline CDR1 LNHDA, CDR2 SQIVND (reference sequence). The CDR3 covers 16 residues. The CDR3 here is CASSIEGQWPYNEQFF. CDR3 DNA sequence: TGTGCCAGTAGTATAGAGGGGCAGTGGCCGTACAATGAGCAGTTCTTC.

This chain uses TRBV27 with TRBJ2-3; possible D gene TRBD2, 6 bases. Looked up from germline, CDR1 is MNHEY and CDR2 is SMNVEV (reference sequence). The CDR3 runs to 16 residues. The ends were cut back, 5 bases at V and 1 base at J, with 16 bases in the middle. The DNA for the CDR3 is TGTGCCAGCAGTCCCCCCCCCTCGGGAGGCACAGATACGCAGTATTTT. Translation: CASSPPPSGGTDTQYF.

The chain joins TRBV30 to TRBJ1-5; D gene unclear. Per the germline V gene, CDR1 is GTSNPN and CDR2 is SVGIG (reference sequence). V was pared by 0 bases and J by 6 bases, with 9 bases between. The CDR3 spans 13 residues. The CDR3 region has the DNA TGTGCCTGGAGTGTAAGTATCGGTCAGCCCCAGCATTTT. Protein sequence: CAWSVSIGQPQHF.

The V gene is TRBV29-1, the J gene TRBJ2-3, with 12 bases that match TRBD2. Germline lookup yields CDR1 SQVTM and CDR2 ANQGSEA. The CDR3 consists of 14 residues. V gave up 4 bases and J gave up 6 bases; unmatched junction bases: 5. In DNA, the CDR3 is TGCAGCGTTGCCCGGACTAGCGGGATGGATACGCAGTATTTT. Translation gives CSVARTSGMDTQYF.

This clone was counted ten times or more. The gene calls are TRBV7-8 and TRBJ2-7, with 7 bases fitting TRBD1. Germline CDR1 and CDR2: SGHVS and FQNEAQ. This CDR3 is built from 13 residues. With 4 bases clipped from V and 5 bases from J, the junction kept 5 bases outside the gene matches. Written as DNA, the CDR3 is TGTGCCAGCAGCTCTCCGACAGGGAACGAGCAGTACTTC. Translation: CASSSPTGNEQYF.

The genes are TRBV7-2 and TRBJ1-1; 7 bases fit TRBD1. Trimming at V came to 5 bases and at J to 2 bases, leaving 5 bases not matched to a gene. This CDR3 region has 14 residues. CDR1 and CDR2 (germline): SGHTA, FQGNSA. The CDR3 reads CASSVRQGNTEAFF. The CDR3 DNA reads TGTGCCAGCAGCGTACGACAGGGAAACACTGAAGCTTTCTTT. The full variable domain, with the rest looked up from reference TRBV7-2 and TRBJ1-1, is GAGVSQSPSNKVTEKGKDVELRCDPISGHTALYWYRQSLGQGLEFLIYFQGNSAPDKSGLPSDRFSAERTGGSVSTLTIQRTQQEDSAVYLCASSVRQGNTEAFFGQGTRLTVV.

The chain joins TRBV5-1 to TRBJ2-7, with a tentative D call TRBD2 (6 bases). CDR1 and CDR2 from the germline V gene are SGHRS and YFSETQ. The length of the CDR3 is 15 residues. V shed 3 bases and J shed 0 bases, with 13 bases lying between them. The DNA for the CDR3 is TGCGCCAGCAGCTCTACCGGGACTGGCTCCTACGAGCAGTACTTC. Residues: CASSSTGTGSYEQYF.

J is TRBJ2-5 and V is TRBV10-2, with 13 positions matching TRBD2. The CDR3 loop spans 13 amino acids. Losses at the gene ends were 4 bases for V and 10 bases for J; bases not matched to a gene: 3. Germline CDR1 and CDR2: WSHSY and SAAADI. The chain's CDR3 is CASSGGTSGIQYF. In DNA, the CDR3 is TGCGCCAGCAGTGGAGGGACTAGCGGGATCCAGTACTTC.

This clone was detected only once. The gene calls are TRBV5-1 and TRBJ2-3; 10 positions agree with TRBD2. This CDR3 is 15 amino acids long. Germline V gives CDR1 SGHRS, CDR2 YFSETQ. Unmatched junction bases numbered 6, after V lost 5 bases and J lost 3 bases. The CDR3 coding sequence is TGCGCCAGCAGGCCGACTAGCGGGTTGACAGATACGCAGTATTTT. Its protein product is CASRPTSGLTDTQYF.

V is TRBV6-6 and J is TRBJ2-6, with TRBD1 as a possible D gene (5 bases). Germline V CDR1 and CDR2: MNHNY, SVGAGI (reference sequence). Trimming stripped 5 bases from V and 4 bases from J, with 12 bases between. This CDR3 is built from 15 residues. CDR3 nucleotides: TGTGCCAGCAGTGATGCAGGGTCCGGGGCCAACGTCCTGACTTTC. Translation gives CASSDAGSGANVLTF.